This T cell receptor beta chain was identified in a study of early T cells in non-severe SARS-CoV-2 infection. Study at large: With bulk RNA from unsorted whole blood as input, sequencing yielded unpaired chains.

Ten or more counts support this clonotype. CDR1 is MNHEY, CDR2 SMNVEV, per germline (reference sequence). CDR3 size: 14 residues. Trimming took 7 bases from V and 6 from J, leaving 19 bases between them. MiXCR was run by TCRdb on the 5' RACE reads, yielding one entry per CDR3 protein. The sample includes some 59,000 distinct CDR3 sequences, 10% of them seen just once. Material for sequencing was whole blood. This clonotype originated in an adult who was a healthcare worker with PCR-confirmed SARS-CoV-2 infection or an uninfected control (not recorded which). The J gene is TRBJ2-7, the V gene TRBV27; D might be TRBD1 (5 bases). This CDR3 reads CASTLKGSSREQYF. CDR3 in DNA: TGTGCCAGCACCCTCAAGGGGTCTTCCCGCGAGCAGTACTTC.